The source of this T cell receptor beta chain is a study of neurological immune-mediated disorders. General study results and limits: The greatest degree of TCR clonal expansion was observed in HTLV-1-associated myelopathy, with the lowest in multiple sclerosis, below that of healthy controls. Across subjects, expanded clones had no CDR3 amino acid sequences in common, pointing to private repertoires in all groups.

Synthesis of cDNA was accomplished via 5'RACE employing 10-nucleotide random UMIs. TCRdb recomputed calls from the 5' RACE reads with MiXCR, one row per CDR3 protein. The table lists 15,000 to 20,000 distinct CDR3 sequences, approximately 26% of them singletons, with about 33% in the top ten. In this sample, this clonotype turned up many times. Its antigen is not identified. The germline gives CDR1 SQVTM, CDR2 ANQGSEA. The CDR3 has 14 residues. V was pared by 7 bases and J by 0 bases, with 15 bases between. The sequence derives from a man between 45 and 60 years old with HTLV-1-associated myelopathy (HAM/TSP). Sequencing was carried out using PBMCs. V usage is TRBV29-1 and J usage is TRBJ1-1; D might be TRBD1 (5 bases). The CDR3 bases are TGCAGCGCACCTTCTCGGGGGGTGAACACTGAAGCTTTCTTT. Its translation is CSAPSRGVNTEAFF. The complete variable domain, with remaining parts taken from reference TRBV29-1 and TRBJ1-1, reads SAVISQKPSRDICQRGTSLTIQCQVDSQVTMMFWYRQQPGQSLTLIATANQGSEATYESGFVIDKFPISRPNLTFSTLTVSNMSPEDSSIYLCSAPSRGVNTEAFFGQGTRLTVV.